Each of the 18 T cell receptor beta chains below was sequenced from the same sample in a study of blood T cell repertoires in COVID-19. Clones were sequenced by immunoSEQ multiplex PCR, and TCRdb holds only the in-frame ones, with some missing. The sample has roughly 200,000 clones, 80% to 85% seen once. The sequenced material came from peripheral blood. Every receptor here comes from a woman of 80 years or more with active or convalescent COVID-19.

The chain has TRBV28 and TRBJ2-7; D is ambiguous. CDR1 and CDR2 (germline): MDHEN, SYDVKM. Between the trimmed V and J ends, which lost 8 bases and 3 bases, there was a span of 11 bases. CDR3 length: 12 amino acids. The CDR3 region is CASASTSYEQYF. DNA for the CDR3: TGTGCCAGCGCCTCGACAAGCTACGAGCAGTACTTC.

This rearrangement joins TRBV5-1 to TRBJ2-7; 9 nucleotides line up with TRBD1. Germline V lookup: CDR1 SGHRS, CDR2 YFSETQ. The V gene end was trimmed by 4 bases and the J gene end by 7 bases; junction bases not matched to a gene: 15. This CDR3 spans 16 amino acids. The CDR3 nucleotides are TGCGCCAGCAGCATTCTTGTGGGACAGGGTGTTGGAGAGCAGTACTTC. The encoded protein is CASSILVGQGVGEQYF.

The chain recombines TRBV7-2 with TRBJ2-1; 8 positions agree with TRBD1. The length of the CDR3 is 17 residues. Germline CDR1 SGHTA, CDR2 FQGNSA. V was pared by 5 bases and J by 9 bases, with 18 bases of the junction left unmatched. CDR3 nucleotide sequence: TGTGCCAGCAGCCCCCGGGGACAGGCCCTCCTCAGGAGTGAGCAGTTCTTC. It encodes CASSPRGQALLRSEQFF.

The J gene is TRBJ2-2, the V gene TRBV15; D perhaps matches TRBD2 (5 bases). This CDR3 has 18 amino acids. V was trimmed by 3 bases and J by 4 bases, leaving 21 bases between them. The germline gives CDR1 LNHNV, CDR2 YYDKDF (reference sequence). The CDR3 sequence is CATSSFRPSVGSTGELFF. CDR3 bases: TGTGCCACCAGCAGTTTTCGGCCGAGCGTGGGGAGCACCGGGGAGCTGTTTTTT.

The V and J genes are TRBV5-3 and TRBJ2-7; 7 nucleotides match TRBD2. TRBV5-3 is marked as an open reading frame, function uncertain. V dropped 5 bases and J dropped 6; count of bases not matched to a gene: 17. The CDR3 is made up of 16 amino acids. CDR3: CARSLLHNVSGCEQYF. The CDR3 region has the DNA TGTGCCAGAAGTCTTCTACATAACGTTAGCGGGTGCGAGCAGTACTTC.

In this sample, this clone turned up a few times. The CDR3 loop reads CASSRGTGNYGYTF. CDR3 DNA sequence: TGTGCCAGCAGCCGGGGGACCGGGAACTATGGCTACACCTTC. The gene calls are TRBV28 and TRBJ1-2; a weak D match, TRBD1 (5 bases). V dropped 6 bases and J dropped 2 bases, with 13 bases sitting between them. Germline V gives CDR1 MDHEN, CDR2 SYDVKM. This CDR3 is built from 14 residues.

This clone was counted a single time. The J gene is TRBJ2-5, the V gene TRBV6-2 or TRBV6-3; 7 bases align to TRBD2. J gave up 4 bases and V 5 bases, and 10 bases lay outside the gene matches. The germline CDR1 and CDR2 sequences are MNHEY and SVGEGT. The CDR3 spans 15 residues. CDR3 protein: CASSQQDPGGETQYF. CDR3 DNA: TGTGCCAGCAGTCAACAGGACCCGGGAGGAGAGACCCAGTACTTC.

V and J are TRBV12-3 or TRBV12-4 and TRBJ2-7, with D possibly being TRBD2 (6 bases). Trimming left V 1 base short and J 6 bases short, with 10 bases between. The CDR3 has 13 amino acids. The DNA of the CDR3 is TGTGCCAGCAGTTTAGAACTAGCCGTCGAGCAGTACTTC. Protein product: CASSLELAVEQYF.

The chain has TRBV6-5 and TRBJ1-3; 7 positions match TRBD1. This CDR3 region has 16 residues. The ends lost 3 bases at V and 0 bases at J; junction bases unmatched: 5. The V gene's germline CDR1 is MNHEY and CDR2 SVGAGI. Here the CDR3 reads CASSYQGTASGNTIYF. CDR3 coding DNA: TGTGCCAGCAGTTATCAAGGGACAGCCTCTGGAAACACCATATATTTT.

This chain joins TRBV7-2 and TRBJ2-1, with 11 bases fitting TRBD2. J lost 7 bases, V lost 3 bases, and 5 bases had no gene match. From germline, CDR1 is SGHTA and CDR2 FQGNSA. CDR3 length: 15 amino acids. For the CDR3, the DNA is TGTGCCAGCAGCTTCGGGTTAGCGGGAGGGAATGAGCAGTTCTTC. This sequence encodes CASSFGLAGGNEQFF.

The chain carries TRBV7-2 and TRBJ1-2; 9 bases map to TRBD1. Germline V gene data show CDR1 as SGHTA and CDR2 as FQGNSA. V gave up 5 bases and J gave up 5 bases; unmatched junction bases: 3. This CDR3 region has 13 residues. CDR3: CASSDGTGYGYTF. The CDR3 DNA reads as TGTGCCAGCAGCGATGGGACAGGGTATGGCTACACCTTC.

V gene TRBV2 combines with J gene TRBJ1-2; 7 bases align to TRBD1. Germline V lookup: CDR1 SNHLY, CDR2 FYNNEI. The CDR3 has 15 residues. With 4 bases clipped from V and 4 bases from J, the junction kept 9 bases outside the gene matches. This CDR3 reads CASSVGGQYLYGYTF. The CDR3 coding sequence is TGTGCCAGCAGTGTGGGGGGACAGTACCTCTATGGCTACACCTTC.

This clone turned up a few times. This chain connects TRBV19 to TRBJ1-1; 9 nucleotides line up with TRBD1. Unmatched junction bases numbered 5, after V lost 4 bases and J lost 5 bases. CDR3 length: 14 amino acids. Germline CDR1 reads LNHDA; CDR2 reads SQIVND (reference sequence). The DNA for the CDR3 is TGTGCCAGTAGTACAGGGACAGGGATAACTGAAGCTTTCTTT. As protein: CASSTGTGITEAFF.

This clone was seen more than once but under ten times. A read error may account for a junction end that differs from germline. This chain connects TRBV3-1 (or the pseudogene TRBV3-2) to TRBJ1-5; 9 bases align to TRBD1. The V gene's germline CDR1 is LGHDT and CDR2 YNNKEL (reference sequence). The CDR3 is 15 residues long. This CDR3 is CASSQDTGGNQPQHF. The CDR3 coding sequence is TGTGCCAGCAGCCAAGATACAGGGGGCAACCAGCCCCAGCATTTT.

J is TRBJ2-1 and V is TRBV7-2; a weak D match, TRBD2 (6 bases). The germline V gene has CDR1 SGHTA and CDR2 FQGNSA. The CDR3 runs 16 residues. The ends were cut back, 3 bases at V and 4 bases at J, with 16 bases in the middle. CDR3 in amino acids: CASSFAPGTPYNEQFF. CDR3 in DNA: TGTGCCAGCAGCTTCGCCCCCGGGACTCCGTACAATGAGCAGTTCTTC.

As regards this clone: One end of the junction varies from germline; a read error may be responsible. V gene TRBV7-2 combines with J gene TRBJ2-7; D may be TRBD1 (6 bases). Germline V gene lookup returns CDR1 SGHTA and CDR2 FQGNSA. This CDR3 has 14 amino acids. The CDR3 DNA reads as TGTGCCAGCAGCCGTGACAGGAGCTCCCACGAGCAGTACTTC. This translates into CASSRDRSSHEQYF. Full variable domain (missing parts from reference TRBV7-2 and TRBJ2-7): GAGVSQSPSNKVTEKGKDVELRCDPISGHTALYWYRQSLGQGLEFLIYFQGNSAPDKSGLPSDRFSAERTGGSVSTLTIQRTQQEDSAVYLCASSRDRSSHEQYFGPGTRLTVT.

This CDR3 is CASSMGSGYTF. The DNA for the CDR3 is TGTGCCAGTAGTATGGGCTCCGGCTACACCTTC. The chain combines TRBV19 with TRBJ1-2; D is unclear. Germline V gene lookup returns CDR1 LNHDA and CDR2 SQIVND (reference sequence). The V gene lost 3 bases and the J gene lost 8 bases, with 7 bases spanning the gap. CDR3 length equals 11 residues.

The chain couples TRBV6-2 or TRBV6-3 to TRBJ2-6, with 13 bases matching TRBD2. The CDR3 consists of 17 residues. Germline loops: CDR1 MNHEY, CDR2 SVGEGT. With 5 bases clipped from V and 3 bases from J, the junction kept 4 bases outside the gene matches. This chain's CDR3 is CASSKLAGGYGANVLTF. CDR3 bases: TGTGCCAGCAGTAAACTAGCGGGAGGGTATGGGGCCAACGTCCTGACTTTC.